The rows below give T cell receptor beta chains drawn from one sample of a study of Ad26.COV2.S vaccination and SARS-CoV-2 variants. Using immunoSEQ multiplex PCR, the repertoire was profiled, and TCRdb retains in-frame clones only, with some absent. Of around 300,000 clones in the sample, approximately 86% were seen once. Sequences were derived from peripheral blood, sampled in a trial of Ad26.COV2.S vaccine versus placebo. These receptors all come from a person aged 18 to 65 who received the Ad26.COV2.S COVID-19 vaccine or a placebo. The CDR3 runs from the conserved cysteine through the conserved F or W. D genes are given only for firm matches. Size is omitted from some rows. Given values are once, few, many or a class for expanded clones.

NA,TRBV7-7,NA,TRBJ2-5,TGTGCCAGCAGCCCCAGTCTGGGCGTTTTTGAAGAGACCCAGTACTTC,CASSPSLGVFEETQYF
NA,TRBV7-9,TRBD1,TRBJ2-6,TGTGCCAGCAGCTTATCTCCTACAGGGGCTGGGGCCAACGTCCTGACTTTC,CASSLSPTGAGANVLTF
once,TRBV4-1,NA,TRBJ1-1,TGCGCCAGCAGCCAGATGGGAGGGGCCAACACTGAAGCTTTCTTT,CASSQMGGANTEAFF
NA,TRBV6-2/TRBV6-3,TRBD2,TRBJ2-1,TGTGCCAGCAGTTATCCCCCTGGGACTAGCGGTTACAATGAGCAGTTCTTC,CASSYPPGTSGYNEQFF
once,TRBV7-9,NA,TRBJ2-5,TGTGCCAGCAGCTCCAGGGGCCTAAAAGAGACCCAGTACTTC,CASSSRGLKETQYF
few,TRBV4-3,NA,TRBJ1-6,TGCGCCAGCAGCCGAATCGCCGGGGGGCGAGGCTCACCCCTCCACTTT,CASSRIAGGRGSPLHF
NA,TRBV7-9,TRBD1,TRBJ2-7,TGTGCCAGCAGAACGACAGGGGGCTCTGTTGAGCAGTACTTC,CASRTTGGSVEQYF
NA,TRBV7-2,NA,TRBJ1-2,TGTGCCAGCAGCTTAGTTGGTCGGGGGGAGGGCTACACCTTC,CASSLVGRGEGYTF
NA,TRBV10-3,TRBD1,TRBJ1-1,TGTGCCATCAGTTACAGGGGAGACACTGAAGCTTTCTTT,CAISYRGDTEAFF
NA,TRBV19,TRBD2,TRBJ2-1,TGTGCCAGTAGAGGCGGGAGCACCGACTCCTTCTACAATGAGCAGTTCTTC,CASRGGSTDSFYNEQFF
NA,TRBV6-4,TRBD1,TRBJ1-2,TGTGCCAGCAGTCCAACAGGGGCGGATGGCTACACCTTC,CASSPTGADGYTF
NA,TRBV28,NA,TRBJ1-3,TGTGCCAGCAAGGGCACAAGCGTCTCTGGAAACACCATATATTTT,CASKGTSVSGNTIYF
NA,TRBV29-1,NA,TRBJ2-2,TGCAGCGTTGAGCGAACTACCGGGGAGCTGTTTTTT,CSVERTTGELFF
NA,TRBV27,TRBD2,TRBJ2-1,TGTGCCAGCATGATGGGAGCGGGAGGCTTCCCCAATGAGCAGTTCTTC,CASMMGAGGFPNEQFF
NA,TRBV7-3,NA,TRBJ2-3,TGTGCCAGCAGCTCGGGCCCACCGACAGATACGCAGTATTTT,CASSSGPPTDTQYF
NA,TRBV28,NA,TRBJ2-7,TGTGCCAGCAGTTTCTCTAGGGGGTTTAGCTCCTACGAGCAGTACTTC,CASSFSRGFSSYEQYF
NA,TRBV2,NA,TRBJ1-5,TGTGCCAGCAGAGCCGACATAATGTATCAGCCCCAGCATTTT,CASRADIMYQPQHF
NA,TRBV19,NA,TRBJ2-4,TGTGCCAGTAGTATGGGGGGAAACATTCAGTACTTC,CASSMGGNIQYF
NA,TRBV28,NA,TRBJ1-2,TGTGCCAGCAGTGGCCCCCTAGGCTATGGCTACACCTTC,CASSGPLGYGYTF
NA,TRBV3-1/TRBV3-2,TRBD1,TRBJ1-4,TGTGCCAGCAGCCGCGGCCTGAAGGACAGGGAGGTTGAAAAACTGTTTTTT,CASSRGLKDREVEKLFF
NA,TRBV9,NA,TRBJ2-7,TGTGCCAGCAGCGTAGCTCCGGGGAGCTCCTACGAGCAGTACTTC,CASSVAPGSSYEQYF
NA,TRBV7-9,TRBD1,TRBJ2-1,TGTGCCAGCAGCTACGGGACAGGGGGCGAGTTCTTC,CASSYGTGGEFF
NA,TRBV29-1,TRBD1,TRBJ2-5,TGCAGCGTTGAAGGGGACAGGGAGGGTAGAGAGACCCAGTACTTC,CSVEGDREGRETQYF
NA,TRBV29-1,NA,TRBJ2-1,TGCAGCGTTGAAGGGGAGAGGGGCGAAGGCAATGAGCAGTTCTTC,CSVEGERGEGNEQFF
NA,TRBV29-1,NA,TRBJ1-2,TGCAGCGTTGAGGACTATGGCTACACCTTC,CSVEDYGYTF
NA,TRBV6-2/TRBV6-3,NA,TRBJ2-6,TGTGCCAGCAGCCGAGACAACTCTGGGGCCAACGTCCTGACTTTC,CASSRDNSGANVLTF
NA,TRBV28,NA,TRBJ1-2,TGTGCCAGCAGTTTCGGCGAGGTCGGCGGCTACACCTTC,CASSFGEVGGYTF
NA,TRBV6-5,NA,TRBJ2-7,TGTGCCAGCAGTTCCGGCTGGCCTGGAGCCTACGAGCAGTACTTC,CASSSGWPGAYEQYF
NA,TRBV27,NA,TRBJ2-1,TGTGCCAGCAGCCCAATCACCTCGGTAAATGAGCAGTTCTTC,CASSPITSVNEQFF
NA,TRBV7-8,NA,TRBJ2-5,TGTGCCAGCAGCTTAGAGGCCCCTCCCCAAGAGACCCAGTACTTC,CASSLEAPPQETQYF
NA,TRBV14,NA,TRBJ2-1,TGTGCCAGCAGCCAAGATGGCGGAGCCTACAATGAGCAGTTCTTC,CASSQDGGAYNEQFF
few,TRBV19,NA,TRBJ1-6,TGTGCCAGTAGTATAGTTTCGGCAGGATCTACTTCACCCCTCCACTTT,CASSIVSAGSTSPLHF
NA,TRBV6-2/TRBV6-3,NA,TRBJ2-2,TGTGCCAGCAGTTACGGCGACAGGAGTGGGGAGCTGTTTTTT,CASSYGDRSGELFF
once,TRBV6-5,NA,TRBJ2-3,TGTGCCAGCAGTTACTCGAACGGCACAGATACGCAGTATTTT,CASSYSNGTDTQYF
NA,TRBV3-1/TRBV3-2,TRBD2,TRBJ2-3,TGTGCCAGCAGCCAAGGACTAGCGGGGGAAGATACGCAGTATTTT,CASSQGLAGEDTQYF
NA,TRBV7-8,TRBD2,TRBJ2-1,TGTGCCAGCATCCCTGAGGGGACTAGCTCCAATGAGCAGTTCTTC,CASIPEGTSSNEQFF
NA,TRBV6-5,NA,TRBJ1-1,TGTGCCAGCACCTACGGGCCCGAAGCTTTCTTT,CASTYGPEAFF
NA,TRBV28,TRBD1,TRBJ2-5,TGTGCCAGCAGATCGCAGGGGGCAGGGAGAGAGACCCAGTACTTC,CASRSQGAGRETQYF
few,TRBV27,NA,TRBJ2-1,TGTGCCAGCAGGCGATCTGGGCAGCCGGCCCACCCCTACAATGAGCAGTTCTTC,CASRRSGQPAHPYNEQFF
few,TRBV18,NA,TRBJ1-1,TGTGCCAGCTCACCATCCCCTGCGAACACTGAAGCTTTCTTT,CASSPSPANTEAFF
NA,TRBV11-2,NA,TRBJ2-7,TGTGCCAGCATCTTAAAGCCAGGGATGGGGTTCTACGAGCAGTACTTC,CASILKPGMGFYEQYF
NA,TRBV4-2,NA,TRBJ2-7,TGTGCCAGCAGCCAAGCGACGGGTGAGCAGTACTTC,CASSQATGEQYF